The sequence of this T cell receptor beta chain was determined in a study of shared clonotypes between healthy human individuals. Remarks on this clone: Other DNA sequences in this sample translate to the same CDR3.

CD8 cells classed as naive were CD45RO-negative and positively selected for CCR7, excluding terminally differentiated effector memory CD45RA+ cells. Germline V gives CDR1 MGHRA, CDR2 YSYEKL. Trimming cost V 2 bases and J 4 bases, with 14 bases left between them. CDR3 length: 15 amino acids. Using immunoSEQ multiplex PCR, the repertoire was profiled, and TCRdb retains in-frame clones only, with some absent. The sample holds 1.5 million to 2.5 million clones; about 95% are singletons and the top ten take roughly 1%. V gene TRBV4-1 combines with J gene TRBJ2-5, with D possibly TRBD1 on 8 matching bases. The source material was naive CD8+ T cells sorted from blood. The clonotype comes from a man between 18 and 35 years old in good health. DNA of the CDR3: TGCGCCAGCAGCCAACTAACAGGGGGGGGAGAGACCCAGTACTTC. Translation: CASSQLTGGGETQYF.